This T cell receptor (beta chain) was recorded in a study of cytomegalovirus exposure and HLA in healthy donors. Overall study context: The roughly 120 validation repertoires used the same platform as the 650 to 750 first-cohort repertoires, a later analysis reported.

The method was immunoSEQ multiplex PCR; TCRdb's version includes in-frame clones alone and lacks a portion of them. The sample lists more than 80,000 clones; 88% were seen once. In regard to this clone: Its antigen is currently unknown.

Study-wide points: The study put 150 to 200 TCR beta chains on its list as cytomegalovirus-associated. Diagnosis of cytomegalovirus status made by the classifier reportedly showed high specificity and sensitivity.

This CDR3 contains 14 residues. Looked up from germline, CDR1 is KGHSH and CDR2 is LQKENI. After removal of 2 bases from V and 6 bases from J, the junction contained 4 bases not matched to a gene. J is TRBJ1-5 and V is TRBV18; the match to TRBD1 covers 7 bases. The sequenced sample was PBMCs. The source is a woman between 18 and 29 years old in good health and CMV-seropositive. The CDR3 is CASSPTGESQPQHF. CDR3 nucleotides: TGTGCCAGCTCACCAACAGGGGAAAGTCAGCCCCAGCATTTT.